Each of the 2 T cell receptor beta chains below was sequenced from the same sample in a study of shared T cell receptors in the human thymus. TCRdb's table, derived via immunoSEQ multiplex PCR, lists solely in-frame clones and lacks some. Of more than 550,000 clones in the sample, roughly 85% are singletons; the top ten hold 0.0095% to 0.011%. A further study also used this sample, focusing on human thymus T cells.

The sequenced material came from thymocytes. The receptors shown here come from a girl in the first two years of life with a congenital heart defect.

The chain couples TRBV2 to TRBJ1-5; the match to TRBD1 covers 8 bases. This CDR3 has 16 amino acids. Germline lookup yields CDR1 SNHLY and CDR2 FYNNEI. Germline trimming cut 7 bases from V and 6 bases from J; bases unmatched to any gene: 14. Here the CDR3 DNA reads TGTGCCAGCACCCCGGGGACAGGTTTTCCCTGTCAGCCCCAGCATTTT. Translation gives CASTPGTGFPCQPQHF.

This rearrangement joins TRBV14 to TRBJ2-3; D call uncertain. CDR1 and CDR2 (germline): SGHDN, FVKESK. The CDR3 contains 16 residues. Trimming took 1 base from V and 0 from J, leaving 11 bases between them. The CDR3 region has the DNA TGTGCCAGCAGCCAAGCGGGTCGGCCTAGCACAGATACGCAGTATTTT. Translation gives CASSQAGRPSTDTQYF.